The rows below give T cell receptor beta chains drawn from one sample of a study of long-term antiretroviral therapy in people with HIV. Generated by immunoSEQ multiplex PCR, the TCRdb table keeps only in-frame clones and is missing some. The sample consists of 23,000 or so clones, 65% to 85% of them appearing once. The sample was unsorted PBMCs, taken 2.1 years after starting antiretroviral therapy. The source is a man aged 25-40 years with HIV. Each CDR3 is given with its conserved first and last residue. A D gene is named only where the DNA matches it firmly. The size field is filled for only some rows; it gives once, few, many or a size class.

length,J,size,V,D,CDR3,DNA
15,TRBJ2-7,few,TRBV19,TRBD1,CASSGRGQGLYEQYF,TGTGCCAGTAGTGGAAGGGGACAGGGGCTCTACGAGCAGTACTTC
15,TRBJ1-5,.,TRBV6-5,.,CASRLLAGGNQPQHF,TGTGCCAGCAGGCTCCTGGCAGGGGGCAATCAGCCCCAGCATTTT
18,TRBJ2-5,once,TRBV7-9,TRBD1,CASSPLGGIPRDQETQYF,TGTGCCAGCAGCCCGCTAGGGGGCATCCCACGGGACCAAGAGACCCAGTACTTC
14,TRBJ1-5,few,TRBV5-8,TRBD1,CASSFDRVDQPQHF,TGTGCCAGCAGCTTTGACAGGGTCGATCAGCCCCAGCATTTT
15,TRBJ2-3,.,TRBV7-9,.,CASSLTLGQHDTQYF,TGTGCCAGCAGCTTAACCTTGGGCCAGCACGATACGCAGTATTTT
16,TRBJ2-2,.,TRBV5-1,TRBD2,CASSLLAGAAAGELFF,TGCGCCAGCAGCTTACTAGCGGGGGCGGCCGCCGGGGAGCTGTTTTTT
17,TRBJ1-1,.,TRBV7-9,TRBD1,CASSQRQGMGMNTEAFF,TGTGCCAGCAGCCAACGACAGGGGATGGGGATGAACACTGAAGCTTTCTTT
18,TRBJ2-5,.,TRBV5-1,TRBD2,CASSLFRLAGGQQETQYF,TGCGCCAGCAGCCTCTTTCGACTAGCGGGGGGTCAGCAAGAGACCCAGTACTTC
13,TRBJ2-3,.,TRBV18,.,CASSGYETDTQYF,TGTGCCAGCTCAGGGTACGAGACAGATACGCAGTATTTT
16,TRBJ1-6,.,TRBV5-6,TRBD1,CASSILSGTGDSPLHF,TGTGCCAGCAGCATCCTTTCCGGGACAGGGGATTCACCCCTCCACTTT
13,TRBJ2-5,few,TRBV11-2,.,CASSRGSRETQYF,TGTGCCAGCAGCAGGGGATCTCGGGAGACCCAGTACTTC
12,TRBJ1-4,.,TRBV5-6,.,CASSLQAEKLFF,TGTGCCAGCAGCCTACAGGCGGAAAAACTGTTTTTT
14,TRBJ2-7,.,TRBV15,.,CATSREGQAYEQYF,TGTGCCACCAGCAGAGAGGGACAAGCCTACGAGCAGTACTTC
17,TRBJ1-1,.,TRBV11-2,.,CASSPRLGGVTNTEAFF,TGTGCCAGCAGCCCCCGCCTGGGGGGAGTAACCAACACTGAAGCTTTCTTT